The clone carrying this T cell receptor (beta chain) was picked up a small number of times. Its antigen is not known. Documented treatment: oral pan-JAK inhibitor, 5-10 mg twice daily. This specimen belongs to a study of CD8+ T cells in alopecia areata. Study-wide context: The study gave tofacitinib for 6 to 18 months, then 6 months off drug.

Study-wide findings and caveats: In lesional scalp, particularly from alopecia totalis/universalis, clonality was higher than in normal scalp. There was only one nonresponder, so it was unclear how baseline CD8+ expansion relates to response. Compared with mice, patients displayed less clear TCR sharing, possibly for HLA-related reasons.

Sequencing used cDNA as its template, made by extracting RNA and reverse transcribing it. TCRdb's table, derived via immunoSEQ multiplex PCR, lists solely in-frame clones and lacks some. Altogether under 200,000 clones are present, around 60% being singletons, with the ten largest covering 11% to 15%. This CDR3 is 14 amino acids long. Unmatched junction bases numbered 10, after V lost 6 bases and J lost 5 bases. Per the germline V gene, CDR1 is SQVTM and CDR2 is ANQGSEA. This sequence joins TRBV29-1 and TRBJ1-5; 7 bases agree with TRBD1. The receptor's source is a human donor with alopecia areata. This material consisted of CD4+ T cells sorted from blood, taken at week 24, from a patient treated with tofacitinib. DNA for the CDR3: TGCAGCGTGTCAGAGGCAGGGGGAGATCAGCCCCAGCATTTT. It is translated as CSVSEAGGDQPQHF.